Here is one TCR beta chain with its context. Its antigen is currently unknown. With UMI labels, 5' RACE was used to prepare the TRB cDNA libraries. TCRdb re-analyzed the 5' RACE reads; it lists each CDR3 protein once, without DNA. In all, the sample yields roughly 100,000 distinct CDR3 sequences. This CDR3 contains 16 residues. Germline V CDR1 and CDR2: MGHRA, YSYEKL. This specimen belongs to a study of CXCR3-negative and CXCR3-positive naive CD8 T cells. Study-wide background: For each library, about 1.5 +/- 0.3 million TRB reads were obtained, about 135 million in total.

Study observations and caveats: Similar TRBV-TRBJ usage characterized naive CXCR3-negative and CXCR3-positive cells; memory cells differed. CXCR3-positive naive cells had more hydrophobic TRB CDR3s than CXCR3-negative naive cells.

Sequenced input: naive CXCR3+ CD8+ T cells from blood. Regarding subset: CD45RO-CCR7+CD27+CD95- naive CD8+ T cells expressing CXCR3 (TNR3+). The chain combines TRBV4-1 with TRBJ2-1; absent DNA, TCRdb's TRBD1 call cannot be checked. This clonotype was sampled from a human donor in good health. Some clones in this sample may be carry-over from other donors' samples. The CDR3 loop is CASSHSGQGAKNEQFF.